The 20 T cell receptor beta chains presented below share a single source sample, sequenced in a study of vaccination and CD4 T cells after COVID-19. The Oncomine TCR Beta short-read assay generated sequence data from the DNA of cultured CD4+ T cells. TCRdb recomputed calls from the PCR reads with MiXCR, one row per CDR3 protein. The table has around 18,000 distinct CDR3 sequences, 44% seen once. Their target antigens are unknown. The time point denotes: late sampling 161 to 241 days after vaccination in three convalescent patients. Treatment noted: roughly ten-day PBMC culture with coronavirus spike peptide pools or control peptides (ViraFEST assay). The material sequenced was CD4+ T cells from blood, cultured in vitro, taken about 7 months after SARS-CoV-2 vaccination. Source of these receptors: a human donor who had recovered from COVID-19.

This clonotype was found once. The chain combines TRBV2 with TRBJ2-7; D not resolved. From germline, CDR1 is SNHLY and CDR2 FYNNEI. V was cut by 9 bases and J by 0 bases, with 6 bases left in between. CDR3 length: 11 amino acids. The CDR3 protein is CASEVSYEQYF. Written as DNA, the CDR3 is TGTGCCAGTGAGGTCTCCTACGAGCAGTACTTC.

This clonotype was observed a handful of times. The chain links TRBV15 to TRBJ1-2; 8 positions match TRBD1. The CDR3 runs 16 residues. In germline, CDR1 is LNHNV, CDR2 YYDKDF (reference sequence). J was trimmed by 8 bases and V by 6 bases; bases with no gene match: 17. The CDR3 nucleotides read TGTGCCACCAGACGGGCCAGGGGGCGCGGTGGAACGGGCTACACCTTC. Its translation: CATRRARGRGGTGYTF.

This chain uses TRBV2 with TRBJ1-5; 8 nucleotides match TRBD1. J gave up 4 bases and V 4 bases, and 3 bases lay outside the gene matches. Germline-derived CDR1 and CDR2 are SNHLY and FYNNEI. The CDR3 has 14 amino acids. The CDR3 spells CASSGQGWNQPQHF. The CDR3 nucleotides are TGTGCCAGCAGTGGACAGGGGTGGAATCAGCCCCAGCATTTT.

This clonotype occurred a few times. This rearrangement joins TRBV7-9 to TRBJ1-1, with a possible D match to TRBD1 (6 bases). Between the trimmed V and J ends, which lost 6 bases and 10 bases, there was a span of 18 bases. CDR1 is SEHNR, CDR2 FQNEAQ, per germline (reference sequence). The CDR3 totals 13 residues. CDR3 DNA: TGTGCCAGCAGTATCGGGGGCGCAATCGGAGCTTTCTTT. This translates into CASSIGGAIGAFF.

The chain has TRBV4-1 and TRBJ1-6, with D uncertain. V was cut by 0 bases and J by 6 bases, with 9 bases left in between. This CDR3 has 15 amino acids. Germline V gene data show CDR1 as MGHRA and CDR2 as YSYEKL. Written as DNA, the CDR3 is TGCGCCAGCAGCCAAGATCTGAAAGTTAATTCACCCCTCCACTTT. It codes for CASSQDLKVNSPLHF.

V gene TRBV15 combines with J gene TRBJ2-1, with 7 bases matching TRBD1. With V trimmed by 5 bases and J by 5 bases, 9 bases remained unmatched. In germline, CDR1 is LNHNV, CDR2 YYDKDF (reference sequence). The CDR3 runs to 15 residues. Here the CDR3 reads CATSLQGTRNNEQFF. The DNA for the CDR3 is TGTGCCACCAGCCTACAGGGGACAAGGAACAATGAGCAGTTCTTC.

The genes are TRBV27 and TRBJ2-3; no definite D call. The ends were cut back, 2 bases at V and 5 bases at J, with 11 bases in the middle. Germline-derived CDR1 and CDR2 are MNHEY and SMNVEV (reference sequence). CDR3 length: 14 amino acids. CDR3 loop: CASSLDPVGDTQYF. CDR3 bases: TGTGCCAGCAGTTTAGATCCTGTGGGAGATACGCAGTATTTT.

V and J are TRBV20-1 and TRBJ2-2; 8 positions match TRBD2. J gave up 3 bases and V 0 bases, and 6 bases lay outside the gene matches. Germline lookup yields CDR1 DFQATT and CDR2 SNEGSKA (reference sequence). This CDR3 has 16 amino acids. The CDR3 sequence: CSARDGTRGDTGELFF. CDR3 DNA: TGCAGTGCTAGAGATGGGACTAGAGGGGACACCGGGGAGCTGTTTTTT.

The sample holds a few counts of this clonotype. The rearrangement joins TRBV6-1 to TRBJ1-2; TRBD1 matches 8 bases. The CDR3 totals 15 residues. Trimming cost V 5 bases and J 4 bases; bases outside gene matches: 9. CDR1 is MNHNS and CDR2 is SASEGT in the germline V gene. Here the CDR3 reads CASSPHSDRAYGYTF. The CDR3 nucleotides are TGTGCCAGCAGTCCCCATTCGGACAGGGCCTATGGCTACACCTTC.

This clonotype was seen more than once but under ten times. The chain joins TRBV7-3 to TRBJ2-5, with D uncertain. The length of the CDR3 is 13 residues. V was trimmed by 5 bases and J by 5 bases, leaving 12 bases between them. Per germline, CDR1 SGHTA and CDR2 FQGTGA. CDR3 bases: TGTGCCAGCAGCAGGACCTTTGGGGAGACCCAGTACTTC. Its protein product is CASSRTFGETQYF. The full variable domain, its missing parts supplied by reference TRBV7-3 and TRBJ2-5, is GAGVSQTPSNKVTEKGKYVELRCDPISGHTALYWYRQSLGQGPEFLIYFQGTGAADDSGLPNDRFFAVRPEGSVSTLKIQRTERGDSAVYLCASSRTFGETQYFGPGTRLLVL.

There are a few counts of this clonotype. The rearrangement uses TRBV2 and TRBJ2-1; weak D call: TRBD1 (5 bases). The CDR3 is 13 amino acids. Germline V gives CDR1 SNHLY, CDR2 FYNNEI. CDR3 residues: CAAAGSPNNEQFF. The DNA for the CDR3 is TGTGCGGCTGCAGGGTCCCCTAACAATGAGCAGTTCTTC.

This clonotype has a single count. This likely traces to a read error, being one base from a far larger clone. This chain uses TRBV7-9 with TRBJ2-5; TRBD2 aligns across 7 bases. The V and J ends lost 8 bases and 1 base, in that order; junction bases with no gene match: 7. Germline lookup yields CDR1 SEHNR and CDR2 FQNEAQ (reference sequence). CDR3 length equals 14 residues. The CDR3 reads CASGRGDSQETQYF. DNA of the CDR3: TGTGCCAGCGGCCGGGGGGACTCCCAAGAGACCCAGTACTTC.

The sample holds a few counts of this clonotype. This chain links TRBV20-1 with TRBJ2-2; D not resolved. The CDR3 length is 15 residues. Germline CDR1 and CDR2: DFQATT and SNEGSKA (reference sequence). Trimming shortened V by 3 bases and J by 0 bases, and 11 bases separated the two germline ends. For the CDR3, the DNA is TGCAGTGCTAGTGGGTCGGTAGCGAACACCGGGGAGCTGTTTTTT. Amino acid sequence: CSASGSVANTGELFF.

The CDR3, as DNA: TGCGCCAGCAGCCAAGATCACAACTATGGCTACACCTTC. Amino acid sequence: CASSQDHNYGYTF. The chain employs TRBV4-3 and TRBJ1-2; unclear D gene. The CDR3 runs 13 residues. V was shortened by 0 bases and J by 2 bases, with 4 bases between the two germline ends. Germline V gene sequence: CDR1 LGHNA, CDR2 YSLEER.

By sample fraction, this clonotype is medium-sized. The chain combines TRBV20-1 with TRBJ2-5; the match to TRBD1 covers 9 bases. Germline CDR1 is DFQATT and CDR2 is SNEGSKA (reference sequence). V trimming: 0 bases; J trimming: 5 bases; junction bases outside the gene matches: 10. This CDR3 has 16 amino acids. For the CDR3, the DNA is TGCAGTGCTAGAGACCCCAGGACAGGGGTTTGGGAGACCCAGTACTTC. This translates into CSARDPRTGVWETQYF.

This clonotype is medium-sized (0.01 to 0.1%). The gene calls are TRBV6-1 and TRBJ1-5, with 10 bases identical to TRBD1. The V and J ends lost 6 bases and 3 bases, in that order; junction bases with no gene match: 5. The CDR3 loop spans 15 amino acids. The germline V gene has CDR1 MNHNS and CDR2 SASEGT. CDR3 sequence (DNA): TGTGCCAGCAGAGTGGGGACAGGGGCCAATCAGCCCCAGCATTTT. Translation: CASRVGTGANQPQHF.

This clonotype has only a few counts. The chain couples TRBV20-1 to TRBJ1-5; D unclear. V shed 4 bases and J shed 4 bases, with 11 bases lying between them. The length of the CDR3 is 13 residues. Germline values: CDR1 DFQATT, CDR2 SNEGSKA (reference sequence). CDR3 sequence (DNA): TGCAGTGCTACCGGAGGGCCAAATCAGCCCCAGCATTTT. It codes for CSATGGPNQPQHF.

The genes are TRBV6-1 and TRBJ1-2; D is perhaps TRBD1 (5 bases). The CDR3 sequence is 14 residues long. V lost 6 bases and J lost 5, with 16 bases in between. The germline V gene has CDR1 MNHNS and CDR2 SASEGT. The CDR3 coding sequence is TGTGCCAGCAGCACCGGGGGTATTCCGTATGGCTACACCTTC. Translating it yields CASSTGGIPYGYTF.

This clonotype was recorded a few times. The genes are TRBV6-1 and TRBJ2-5; D tentatively reads TRBD1 or TRBD2 (7 bases each). Trimming removed 6 bases at V and 5 bases at J, with 13 bases between. In germline, CDR1 is MNHNS, CDR2 SASEGT. The CDR3 spans 13 residues. CDR3 sequence reads: CASSFRGGETQYF. CDR3 DNA sequence: TGTGCCAGCAGCTTCAGGGGGGGGGAGACCCAGTACTTC.

This clonotype was observed a few times. This chain links TRBV7-9 with TRBJ2-5; 9 bases line up with TRBD1. The junction had 10 bases not matched to a gene; V was cut back by 5 bases and J by 3 bases. CDR1 and CDR2 (germline): SEHNR, FQNEAQ (reference sequence). The CDR3 contains 16 residues. The CDR3 is CASSPTPGQGEETQYF. The DNA for the CDR3 is TGTGCCAGCAGCCCGACGCCGGGACAGGGTGAAGAGACCCAGTACTTC.